This T cell receptor beta chain was found in a study of T cell responses to AZD1222 COVID-19 vaccine. Overall study findings and caveats: As reported, nearly half of all spike-specific TCRs target variant regions that are unmutated. Donor demographics were predominantly white British with a female majority; clonal diversity may be underestimated.

The germline V gene encodes CDR1 MNHEY and CDR2 SMNVEV (reference sequence). The CDR3 is 15 residues long. V lost 6 bases and J lost 8, with 22 bases in between. This table comes from immunoSEQ multiplex PCR, and its TCRdb copy is limited to in-frame clones, with some not included. Here the sample spans 150,000 to 200,000 clones, around 93% being singletons. To note about this clone: What it binds is unknown.

The chain recombines TRBV27 with TRBJ1-2; D possibly corresponds to TRBD1 (6 bases). This TCR was sampled from an adult in good health. This material consisted of peripheral blood, taken on day 0 of AZD1222 vaccination. The CDR3 loop reads CASSPLMTGRGGYTF. CDR3 DNA sequence: TGTGCCAGCAGCCCTCTAATGACAGGCAGAGGCGGCTACACCTTC.